Listed below are T cell receptor beta chains from one sample, sequenced in a study of regulatory T cells in long-lasting Graves disease. TCRdb passed the multiplex PCR reads through MiXCR, listing each CDR3 protein once. The sample has about half a million distinct CDR3 sequences, 20% to 25% seen once. The specimen comprised peripheral blood mononuclear cells (PBMCs), sampled when the disease was refractory, from a patient treated with antithyroid drugs. These receptors were taken from a female donor with Graves disease. CDR3s include the opening cysteine and the closing phenylalanine or tryptophan. The order of the fields is D gene, J gene, clone size, V gene, CDR3 DNA, CDR3 protein. D genes are given only for firm matches. Clone size is not always given. Where it is, it says once, few, many or a class for expanded clones.

>.|TRBJ2-5|few|TRBV6-2/TRBV6-3
TGTGCCAGCTGTTTGCGGGAGACCCAGTACTTC
CASCLRETQYF
>.|TRBJ2-7|few|TRBV6-5
TGTGCCAGCAGTTTACGGCTTAGCTCCTACGAGCAGTACTTC
CASSLRLSSYEQYF
>.|TRBJ2-7|many|TRBV6-2/TRBV6-3
TGTGCCAGCAGTTATGAGGCAGGCTACGAGCAGTACTTC
CASSYEAGYEQYF
>TRBD1|TRBJ1-6|many|TRBV27
TGTGCCAGCAGGGGGACAGGAAGAGATCGCTGGAGCTCCTATAATTCACCCCTCCACTTT
CASRGTGRDRWSSYNSPLHF
>.|TRBJ2-1|few|TRBV3-1
TGTGCCAGCAGCCAAGATGTGGGGGGCCCCGAACAGTTCTTC
CASSQDVGGPEQFF
>TRBD2|TRBJ2-1|.|TRBV10-3
TGTGCCATCACCCCTCTAGCGGGGGGAACACAAGGGAATGAGCAGTTCTTC
CAITPLAGGTQGNEQFF
>TRBD1|TRBJ1-2|few|TRBV29-1
TGCAGCGTTGAAACAGGGGGGAGTAGTGGCTACACCTTC
CSVETGGSSGYTF
>TRBD1|TRBJ1-1|.|TRBV6-1
TGTGCCAGCAGACGGACCTCTCCGGGACAGGGAGGGGAAGCTTTCTTT
CASRRTSPGQGGEAFF
>.|TRBJ1-1|.|TRBV5-1
TGCGCCAGCAGCTCGTCCCGGGCTGAAGCTTTCTTT
CASSSSRAEAFF
>.|TRBJ1-6|.|TRBV19
TGTGCCAGTAGTCACGACAGATATAATTCACCCCTCCACTTT
CASSHDRYNSPLHF
>.|TRBJ1-3|few|TRBV6-1
TGTGCCAGCAGATTCGGACAGCTGGGGAACACCATATATTTT
CASRFGQLGNTIYF